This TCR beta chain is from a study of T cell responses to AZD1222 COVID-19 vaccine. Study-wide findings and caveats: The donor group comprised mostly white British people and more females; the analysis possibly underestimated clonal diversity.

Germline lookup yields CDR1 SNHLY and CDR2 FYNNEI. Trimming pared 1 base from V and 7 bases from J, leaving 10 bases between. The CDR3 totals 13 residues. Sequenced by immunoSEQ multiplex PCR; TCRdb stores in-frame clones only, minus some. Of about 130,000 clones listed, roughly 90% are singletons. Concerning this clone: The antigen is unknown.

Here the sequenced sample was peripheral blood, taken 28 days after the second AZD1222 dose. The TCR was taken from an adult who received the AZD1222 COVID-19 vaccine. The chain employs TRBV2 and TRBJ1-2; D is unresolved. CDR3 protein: CASSEEVPSGYTF. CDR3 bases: TGTGCCAGCAGTGAAGAGGTTCCGTCTGGCTACACCTTC.